These 27 T cell receptor beta chains originate from one sample sequenced in a study of T cell responses to AZD1222 COVID-19 vaccine. Libraries were prepared by immunoSEQ multiplex PCR; TCRdb keeps only in-frame clonotypes and omits some of them. The data hold about 76,000 clones, with around 80% observed a single time. Sample: peripheral blood, taken 28 days after the second dose of the MenACWY control vaccine. These receptors were obtained from an adult who received the MenACWY meningococcal vaccine as a control.

The chain has TRBV28 and TRBJ1-5; D is uncertain. The CDR3 runs to 12 residues. Germline CDR1 reads MDHEN; CDR2 reads SYDVKM. Trimming removed 7 bases from V and 3 bases from J, with 7 bases in between. CDR3 sequence: CASTYINQPQHF. The CDR3 bases are TGTGCCAGCACTTATATCAATCAGCCCCAGCATTTT. The full variable domain, with the rest looked up from reference TRBV28 and TRBJ1-5, is DVKVTQSSRYLVKRTGEKVFLECVQDMDHENMFWYRQDPGLGLRLIYFSYDVKMKEKGDIPEGYSVSREKKERFSLILESASTNQTSMYLCASTYINQPQHFGDGTRLSIL.

This CDR3 is CASSHYTAEAFF. The CDR3 DNA follows: TGTGCCAGCAGCCATTATACAGCTGAAGCTTTCTTT. The genes are TRBV6-2 or TRBV6-3 and TRBJ1-1; no clear D. The germline CDR1 and CDR2 sequences are MNHEY and SVGEGT. This CDR3 spans 12 amino acids. Trimming pared 6 bases from V and 6 bases from J, leaving 11 bases between.

V is TRBV7-2 and J is TRBJ2-7, with D possibly matching TRBD1 (6 bases). Germline assignment: CDR1 SGHTA and CDR2 FQGNSA. V lost 5 bases and J 5 bases, leaving 16 bases between the germline ends. The CDR3 is 14 residues long. The CDR3 loop is CASSPLLQGNEQYF. Written as DNA, the CDR3 is TGTGCCAGCAGCCCTCTTCTACAGGGTAACGAGCAGTACTTC. The full variable domain, its missing parts supplied by reference TRBV7-2 and TRBJ2-7, is GAGVSQSPSNKVTEKGKDVELRCDPISGHTALYWYRQSLGQGLEFLIYFQGNSAPDKSGLPSDRFSAERTGGSVSTLTIQRTQQEDSAVYLCASSPLLQGNEQYFGPGTRLTVT.

The V call is TRBV3-1 (or the pseudogene TRBV3-2), the J call TRBJ2-3; 8 nucleotides align to TRBD2. CDR1 LGHDT and CDR2 YNNKEL come from the germline V gene (reference sequence). V dropped 0 bases and J dropped 8; count of bases not matched to a gene: 16. This CDR3 has 18 amino acids. CDR3 sequence: CASSQDVLTSARPITQYF. For the CDR3, the DNA is TGTGCCAGCAGCCAAGATGTTCTGACTAGCGCCCGCCCCATTACGCAGTATTTT.

The chain is built from TRBV5-1 and TRBJ1-2; 9 bases map to TRBD1. Germline V gene sequence: CDR1 SGHRS, CDR2 YFSETQ. Unmatched junction bases numbered 4, after V lost 4 bases and J lost 0 bases. CDR3 length: 15 amino acids. The CDR3: CASSPGQGPNYGYTF. The CDR3 region has the DNA TGCGCCAGCAGCCCGGGACAGGGCCCTAACTATGGCTACACCTTC.

This sequence joins TRBV6-4 and TRBJ2-2, with 7 bases fitting TRBD2. Germline V gene data show CDR1 as MRHNA and CDR2 as SNTAGT. The CDR3 covers 14 residues. V shed 7 bases, J shed 5 bases, and the junction held 7 bases outside the gene matches. Here the CDR3 DNA reads TGTGCCAGCAAGAGGACTAGTGAAACCGGGGAGCTGTTTTTT. This codes for CASKRTSETGELFF.

The chain has TRBV29-1 and TRBJ2-4, with D unresolved. The CDR3 has 13 residues. Trimming took 5 bases from V and 8 from J, leaving 16 bases between them. Germline CDR1 SQVTM, CDR2 ANQGSEA. This CDR3 is CSVTGRFADIQYF. The CDR3 nucleotides are TGCAGCGTTACCGGACGGTTCGCGGACATTCAGTACTTC.

This clone was observed once. J is TRBJ2-2 and V is TRBV6-5; D is ambiguous. V dropped 3 bases and J dropped 6 bases, with 5 bases sitting between them. This CDR3 is built from 12 residues. CDR1 MNHEY and CDR2 SVGAGI come from the germline V gene. The CDR3 coding sequence is TGTGCCAGCAGTTATTGGGCCGGGGAGCTGTTTTTT. This gives the protein CASSYWAGELFF.

The chain is built from TRBV5-1 and TRBJ1-3; weak D call: TRBD1 (5 bases). Germline CDR1 reads SGHRS; CDR2 reads YFSETQ. The CDR3 has 15 amino acids. With 0 bases removed from V and 4 bases from J, the gap between germline ends came to 11 bases. CDR3 amino acids: CASSLDAGPGNTIYF. Here the CDR3 DNA reads TGCGCCAGCAGCTTGGATGCGGGGCCCGGAAACACCATATATTTT.

The V call is TRBV7-9, the J call TRBJ1-2; 7 positions match TRBD1. Germline V gene lookup returns CDR1 SEHNR and CDR2 FQNEAQ (reference sequence). The CDR3 sequence is 12 residues long. V dropped 8 bases and J dropped 2; count of bases not matched to a gene: 2. This CDR3 reads CASGTENYGYTF. CDR3 nucleotides: TGTGCCAGCGGGACAGAGAACTATGGCTACACCTTC.

V and J are TRBV27 and TRBJ1-3, with 8 bases that match TRBD1. The germline V gene has CDR1 MNHEY and CDR2 SMNVEV (reference sequence). This CDR3 contains 15 residues. V shed 5 bases, J shed 2 bases, and the junction held 5 bases outside the gene matches. The CDR3 protein is CASSPRTGTGNTIYF. CDR3 nucleotides: TGTGCCAGCAGTCCCCGGACAGGGACTGGAAACACCATATATTTT.

This clone showed up just once. The chain links TRBV18 to TRBJ2-5; no clear D. V was pared by 3 bases and J by 1 base, with 9 bases between. This CDR3 is 14 amino acids long. In germline, CDR1 is KGHSH, CDR2 LQKENI. In nucleotides, the CDR3 is TGTGCCAGCTCACCGTCCGCTACCCAAGAGACCCAGTACTTC. It yields the protein CASSPSATQETQYF.

This chain links TRBV28 with TRBJ1-1, with 8 bases that match TRBD1. Trimming took 2 bases from V and 4 from J; bases not matched to a gene: 12. This CDR3 region has 17 residues. Germline lookup yields CDR1 MDHEN and CDR2 SYDVKM. The CDR3 loop is CASSLTSGTGFSTEAFF. The CDR3, as DNA: TGTGCCAGCAGTTTAACCTCCGGGACAGGCTTTAGCACTGAAGCTTTCTTT.

On this clone: Germline and junction disagree at one end, which may indicate a read error. The rearrangement uses TRBV19 and TRBJ1-5; D unresolved. Germline CDR1 reads LNHDA; CDR2 reads SQIVND (reference sequence). The CDR3 has 15 residues. CDR3 amino acids: CASSIRENSNQPRHF. The CDR3 DNA sequence: TGTGCCAGTAGTATCCGGGAGAATAGCAATCAGCCCCGGCATTTT.

The count of this clone is one. The chain combines TRBV3-1 (or the pseudogene TRBV3-2) with TRBJ2-7, with a weak D call TRBD2 (5 bases). V lost 1 base and J lost 3, with 10 bases in between. The germline V gene has CDR1 LGHDT and CDR2 YNNKEL (reference sequence). The CDR3 has 14 residues. The CDR3 DNA reads TGTGCCAGCAGCCAAGCCGTAGGAGGCTACGAGCAGTACTTC. Its translation: CASSQAVGGYEQYF.

This clone was counted once. This sequence joins TRBV19 and TRBJ2-7, with a tentative D call TRBD1 (6 bases). V lost 4 bases, J lost 6 bases, and 13 bases lay in between. Germline CDR1 LNHDA, CDR2 SQIVND (reference sequence). The CDR3 spans 13 residues. CDR3 residues: CASSTRQESEQYF. The CDR3 DNA is TGTGCCAGTAGTACAAGACAGGAAAGCGAGCAGTACTTC.

This clone was seen only once. The DNA of the CDR3 is TGTGCCAGCAGCTTGGGCGGGACAGGGAGTCTCGAGCAGTACTTC. This codes for CASSLGGTGSLEQYF. The rearrangement joins TRBV5-4 to TRBJ2-7, with TRBD1 identical over 9 bases. The CDR3 totals 15 residues. Germline V gene lookup returns CDR1 SGHNT and CDR2 YYREEE (reference sequence). Losses at the gene ends were 0 bases for V and 6 bases for J; bases not matched to a gene: 7.

This clone was seen a few times. The V call is TRBV7-2, the J call TRBJ1-1; possibly TRBD1 for D (6 bases). The CDR3 runs 14 residues. Trimming left V 1 base short and J 4 bases short, with 10 bases between. Germline CDR1 is SGHTA and CDR2 is FQGNSA. In DNA form, the CDR3 reads TGTGCCAGCAGCTTAGATGGGGGCTTCACTGAAGCTTTCTTT. Its protein is CASSLDGGFTEAFF.

The chain joins TRBV6-5 to TRBJ1-1, with D perhaps TRBD1 (6 bases). Germline V gene lookup returns CDR1 MNHEY and CDR2 SVGAGI. This CDR3 has 13 residues. V gave up 6 bases and J gave up 3 bases, with 11 bases separating them. The CDR3 DNA sequence: TGTGCCAGCAGAATGGAGGGGGACACTGAAGCTTTCTTT. It is translated as CASRMEGDTEAFF.

This clone has more than one count but fewer than ten. The chain links TRBV4-1 to TRBJ2-3; D perhaps matches TRBD1 (6 bases). The V end was cut by 1 base, the J end by 1 base, with 12 bases between. CDR3 size: 16 residues. CDR1 is MGHRA, CDR2 YSYEKL, per germline. The CDR3 region is CASSQVGAGGTDTQYF. The CDR3 DNA reads as TGCGCCAGCAGCCAAGTAGGGGCAGGGGGCACAGATACGCAGTATTTT.

The chain couples TRBV5-6 to TRBJ1-2; D gene ambiguous. This CDR3 comprises 15 residues. Germline loops: CDR1 SGHDT, CDR2 YYEEEE. The germline V and J ends were trimmed by 0 bases and 4 bases, with 13 bases remaining between them. This CDR3 is CASSLATGWAYGYTF. DNA for the CDR3: TGTGCCAGCAGCTTGGCCACCGGGTGGGCCTATGGCTACACCTTC.

The V call is TRBV5-8, the J call TRBJ1-1; TRBD1 matches 8 bases. CDR1 SGHTS and CDR2 YDEGEE come from the germline V gene. Trimming removed 6 bases from V and 4 bases from J; junction bases left unmatched: 11. There are 15 residues in the CDR3. As DNA, the CDR3 is TGTGCCAGCACCCTACCCGGACAGGGCCTCACTGAAGCTTTCTTT. Protein sequence: CASTLPGQGLTEAFF.

This clone has only a few counts. This chain uses TRBV11-2 with TRBJ1-3, with D unresolved. V was clipped by 5 bases and J by 4 bases, with 3 bases between them. CDR3 length equals 11 residues. Germline values: CDR1 SGHAT, CDR2 FQNNGV. For the CDR3, the DNA is TGTGCCAGCAGCCTCGGAAACACCATATATTTT. Translated: CASSLGNTIYF.

The chain has TRBV6-2 or TRBV6-3 and TRBJ1-1; 7 bases line up with TRBD1. The CDR3 has 14 amino acids. After removal of 1 base from V and 4 bases from J, the junction contained 3 bases not matched to a gene. Germline V gene sequence: CDR1 MNHEY, CDR2 SVGEGT. The CDR3 coding sequence is TGTGCCAGCAGTTACTGGGACAGAGGCACTGAAGCTTTCTTT. Its translation: CASSYWDRGTEAFF.

The CDR3 here is CASSHPDRGWEKLFF. CDR3 in DNA: TGTGCCAGCAGCCATCCCGACAGGGGGTGGGAAAAACTGTTTTTT. V usage is TRBV7-9 and J usage is TRBJ1-4; 9 nucleotides match TRBD1. Germline V lookup: CDR1 SEHNR, CDR2 FQNEAQ (reference sequence). V trimming: 5 bases; J trimming: 8 bases; junction bases outside the gene matches: 9. This CDR3 region has 15 residues.

This chain uses TRBV7-2 with TRBJ2-7, with TRBD2 matching 10 bases. Germline CDR1 is SGHTA and CDR2 is FQGNSA. The CDR3 totals 15 residues. Losses at the gene ends were 6 bases for V and 2 bases for J; bases not matched to a gene: 7. This CDR3 is CASSPGLAVTYEQYF. DNA for the CDR3: TGTGCCAGCAGTCCCGGACTAGCGGTAACCTACGAGCAGTACTTC.

This chain connects TRBV12-3 or TRBV12-4 to TRBJ1-4; D is uncertain. The V gene lost 9 bases and the J gene lost 8 bases, with 16 bases spanning the gap. This CDR3 has 13 amino acids. The CDR3 bases are TGTGCCAGTGGACCCTCTTTGCAGGAAAAACTGTTTTTT. Its translation: CASGPSLQEKLFF.